The 25 T cell receptor beta chains given below trace back to one sample, sequenced in a study of PD-1 blockade in classical Hodgkin lymphoma. Here immunoSEQ multiplex PCR was the method, and the copy in TCRdb shows in-frame clones only, minus some. The repertoire includes more than 25,000 clones, 80% to 90% of them detected once, and roughly 2.6% sits in the top ten. Brentuximab vedotin exposure varied among the patients, all of whom had relapsed after autologous stem cell transplantation. The sample was peripheral blood mononuclear cells (PBMCs), taken at baseline. Receptors were obtained from a human donor with classical Hodgkin lymphoma.

In its sample, this clone was seen a few times. This specimen includes other DNA sequences encoding the same CDR3. The chain joins TRBV7-8 to TRBJ2-1, with no clear D. V was trimmed by 2 bases and J by 0 bases, leaving 8 bases between them. Germline values: CDR1 SGHVS, CDR2 FQNEAQ. The CDR3 has 15 amino acids. The CDR3 sequence: CASSLLESSYNEQFF. DNA of the CDR3: TGTGCCAGCAGCTTACTTGAAAGCTCCTACAATGAGCAGTTCTTC.

V usage is TRBV5-1 and J usage is TRBJ2-5; possible D gene TRBD1, 5 bases. The V gene's germline CDR1 is SGHRS and CDR2 YFSETQ. Trimming pared 0 bases from V and 4 bases from J, leaving 19 bases between. The CDR3 runs to 17 residues. This CDR3 reads CASSLAVSGIGGETQYF. CDR3 DNA: TGCGCCAGCAGCTTGGCTGTCTCAGGGATCGGCGGAGAGACCCAGTACTTC.

In its sample, this clone was seen once. V gene TRBV6-5 combines with J gene TRBJ1-1; 8 bases align to TRBD1. Germline assignment: CDR1 MNHEY and CDR2 SVGAGI. This CDR3 is built from 15 residues. Trimming took 7 bases from V and 1 from J; bases not matched to a gene: 8. The CDR3 DNA reads TGTGCCAGCACCCAATTTGGACAGGGGAACACTGAAGCTTTCTTT. It yields the protein CASTQFGQGNTEAFF.

This chain links TRBV28 with TRBJ2-3; 8 nucleotides match TRBD1. J gave up 3 bases and V 5 bases, and 7 bases lay outside the gene matches. The germline V gene has CDR1 MDHEN and CDR2 SYDVKM. The CDR3 is 15 residues long. The CDR3, as DNA: TGTGCCAGCAGTCCAGGGGGCCGCCCGACAGATACGCAGTATTTT. Its translation is CASSPGGRPTDTQYF. Complete variable domain (other parts from reference TRBV28 and TRBJ2-3): DVKVTQSSRYLVKRTGEKVFLECVQDMDHENMFWYRQDPGLGLRLIYFSYDVKMKEKGDIPEGYSVSREKKERFSLILESASTNQTSMYLCASSPGGRPTDTQYFGPGTRLTVL.

The rearrangement links TRBV7-9 to TRBJ1-5; D gene ambiguous. V was clipped by 2 bases and J by 5 bases, with 7 bases between them. The CDR3 has 13 amino acids. Germline CDR1 SEHNR, CDR2 FQNEAQ (reference sequence). The CDR3 protein is CASSLSGDQPQHF. The CDR3 DNA reads TGTGCCAGCAGCTTATCCGGGGATCAGCCCCAGCATTTT.

This clone has only a few counts. The rearrangement links TRBV5-1 to TRBJ2-1; D remains unclear. V was cut by 8 bases and J by 5 bases, with 23 bases left in between. This CDR3 spans 16 amino acids. The germline CDR1 and CDR2 sequences are SGHRS and YFSETQ. CDR3 protein: CASNPLSAALNNEQFF. CDR3 sequence (DNA): TGCGCCAGTAACCCTCTCAGCGCGGCGCTAAACAATGAGCAGTTCTTC.

The chain recombines TRBV5-1 with TRBJ2-1; D possibly matches TRBD1 or TRBD2 (5 bases each). The CDR3 consists of 16 residues. Trimming removed 3 bases at V and 5 bases at J, with 18 bases between. Germline lookup yields CDR1 SGHRS and CDR2 YFSETQ. The CDR3 coding sequence is TGCGCCAGCAGCTCTGCCGGGGCGCACCTCAACAATGAGCAGTTCTTC. This gives the protein CASSSAGAHLNNEQFF.

CDR3: CSVRTGESYGYTF. The CDR3 DNA reads as TGCAGCGTTAGAACAGGGGAATCTTATGGCTACACCTTC. The chain uses TRBV29-1 and TRBJ1-2; 7 bases fit TRBD1. The CDR3 spans 13 residues. After removal of 5 bases from V and 5 bases from J, the junction contained 8 bases not matched to a gene. CDR1 is SQVTM, CDR2 ANQGSEA, per germline.

The gene calls are TRBV7-8 and TRBJ1-1; maybe TRBD1 (6 bases). The CDR3 spans 15 residues. Trimming removed 2 bases from V and 0 bases from J, with 10 bases in between. The V gene's germline CDR1 is SGHVS and CDR2 FQNEAQ. CDR3 region: CASSLLAGVNTEAFF. DNA of the CDR3: TGTGCCAGCAGCTTATTGGCAGGGGTGAACACTGAAGCTTTCTTT.

The chain has TRBV7-9 and TRBJ2-2, with unresolved D. This CDR3 has 14 amino acids. Germline V gives CDR1 SEHNR, CDR2 FQNEAQ (reference sequence). V lost 5 bases to trimming and J lost 7 bases, with 14 bases between them. CDR3: CASSLPTSSGELFF. As DNA, the CDR3 is TGTGCCAGCAGCCTACCTACGAGTAGCGGGGAGCTGTTTTTT.

This clone was seen just once. The chain uses TRBV5-1 and TRBJ2-3; D perhaps matches TRBD2 (6 bases). The CDR3 has 15 amino acids. The germline V and J ends were trimmed by 4 bases and 0 bases, with 12 bases remaining between them. Germline V CDR1 and CDR2: SGHRS, YFSETQ. The CDR3 here is CASSATGTSTDTQYF. The CDR3 DNA sequence: TGCGCCAGCAGCGCTACGGGGACTAGCACAGATACGCAGTATTTT. Full variable domain (missing parts from reference TRBV5-1 and TRBJ2-3): KAGVTQTPRYLIKTRGQQVTLSCSPISGHRSVSWYQQTPGQGLQFLFEYFSETQRNKGNFPGRFSGRQFSNSRSEMNVSTLELGDSALYLCASSATGTSTDTQYFGPGTRLTVL.

The J gene is TRBJ1-2, the V gene TRBV5-1, with 9 bases matching TRBD1. This CDR3 contains 13 residues. The V gene end was trimmed by 9 bases and the J gene end by 1 base; junction bases not matched to a gene: 4. Looked up from germline, CDR1 is SGHRS and CDR2 is YFSETQ. The CDR3 DNA is TGCGCCACCGGGGACAGGGATAACTATGGCTACACCTTC. This translates into CATGDRDNYGYTF.

The V call is TRBV5-1, the J call TRBJ2-2; TRBD2 agrees at 8 bases. The trim removed 4 bases at V and 5 bases at J, leaving 10 bases unmatched. In germline, CDR1 is SGHRS, CDR2 YFSETQ. CDR3 length equals 16 residues. The CDR3 spells CASSPRGGIRTGELFF. In nucleotides, the CDR3 is TGCGCCAGCAGCCCCCGGGGGGGTATAAGGACCGGGGAGCTGTTTTTT.

As DNA, the CDR3 is TGTGCCAGTACCAAGGGACAGGGGAACACCGGGGAGCTGTTTTTT. Translating gives CASTKGQGNTGELFF. This sequence joins TRBV19 and TRBJ2-2; TRBD1 aligns across 9 bases. CDR1 and CDR2 from the germline V gene are LNHDA and SQIVND (reference sequence). J gave up 1 base and V 7 bases, and 4 bases lay outside the gene matches. The CDR3 extends over 15 amino acids.

This clone was seen a few times. The gene calls are TRBV7-9 and TRBJ1-2; D is uncertain. This CDR3 is built from 13 residues. Germline lookup yields CDR1 SEHNR and CDR2 FQNEAQ (reference sequence). Trimming stripped 3 bases from V and 9 bases from J, with 14 bases between. CDR3 amino acids: CASSLVASRRYTF. In DNA form, the CDR3 reads TGTGCCAGCAGCTTGGTAGCATCTAGACGCTACACCTTC.

The chain combines TRBV6-1 with TRBJ1-1, with 7 bases fitting TRBD1. Germline V gene data show CDR1 as MNHNS and CDR2 as SASEGT. This CDR3 has 12 residues. V was pared by 6 bases and J by 6 bases, with 4 bases of the junction left unmatched. The CDR3 region is CASSQGGAEAFF. For the CDR3, the DNA is TGTGCCAGCAGCCAGGGGGGGGCTGAAGCTTTCTTT.

The chain carries TRBV9 and TRBJ2-5, with 8 bases aligning to TRBD1. This CDR3 spans 13 amino acids. From germline, CDR1 is SGDLS and CDR2 YYNGEE. Trimming cost V 4 bases and J 5 bases; bases outside gene matches: 4. The CDR3 sequence is CASSSRGQETQYF. CDR3 sequence (DNA): TGTGCCAGCAGCTCCAGGGGGCAGGAGACCCAGTACTTC.

V is TRBV28 and J is TRBJ1-1; D might be TRBD1 (6 bases). Per germline, CDR1 MDHEN and CDR2 SYDVKM. The CDR3 has 15 residues. Between the trimmed V and J ends, which lost 3 bases and 3 bases, there was a span of 14 bases. The DNA for the CDR3 is TGTGCCAGCAGTTTTCACGGCAGGGGAGACACTGAAGCTTTCTTT. It is translated as CASSFHGRGDTEAFF.

The chain couples TRBV6-1 to TRBJ2-7; D is undetermined. The CDR3 length is 11 residues. V was clipped by 10 bases and J by 4 bases, with 11 bases between them. The germline V gene encodes CDR1 MNHNS and CDR2 SASEGT. The DNA for the CDR3 is TGTGCCATCGGACGGAATTACGAGCAGTACTTC. Encoded protein: CAIGRNYEQYF.

This clone was seen only a few times. The chain has TRBV5-1 and TRBJ2-5, with D possibly TRBD1 on 5 matching bases. V lost 2 bases, J lost 1 base, and 9 bases lay in between. Germline loops: CDR1 SGHRS, CDR2 YFSETQ. The CDR3 consists of 14 residues. The DNA of the CDR3 is TGCGCCAGCAGCTTAATGGGGCTCCAAGAGACCCAGTACTTC. This sequence encodes CASSLMGLQETQYF.

This chain joins TRBV7-9 and TRBJ2-5; possibly TRBD1 or TRBD2 for D (5 bases each). CDR3 length: 14 amino acids. The germline gives CDR1 SEHNR, CDR2 FQNEAQ (reference sequence). Deletions cut 1 base from V and 7 bases from J, with 13 bases between. The CDR3 here is CASSLGVQRGTQYF. The DNA for the CDR3 is TGTGCCAGCAGCTTAGGGGTTCAGAGGGGGACCCAGTACTTC.

The chain links TRBV30 to TRBJ1-4; 8 nucleotides align to TRBD1. The CDR3 has 16 residues. Germline CDR1 is GTSNPN and CDR2 is SVGIG (reference sequence). Trimming cost V 0 bases and J 4 bases; bases outside gene matches: 7. The CDR3 is CAWSVRPGQVNEKLFF. CDR3 DNA: TGTGCCTGGAGTGTACGACCGGGACAGGTTAATGAAAAACTGTTTTTT.

J is TRBJ1-3 and V is TRBV7-9; D uncertain. Trimming stripped 2 bases from V and 3 bases from J, with 11 bases between. The CDR3 loop spans 15 amino acids. CDR1 is SEHNR and CDR2 is FQNEAQ in the germline V gene (reference sequence). The CDR3 region is CASSLPDYDGNTIYF. The CDR3 region has the DNA TGTGCCAGCAGCTTACCCGATTACGATGGAAACACCATATATTTT.

This clone occurred once. This chain uses TRBV9 with TRBJ2-1; 8 bases line up with TRBD2. CDR1 SGDLS and CDR2 YYNGEE come from the germline V gene. CDR3 length: 16 amino acids. Losses at the gene ends were 4 bases for V and 6 bases for J; bases not matched to a gene: 12. The CDR3 here is CASSNGLAQPGNEQFF. CDR3 coding DNA: TGTGCCAGCAGCAATGGACTAGCTCAGCCTGGCAATGAGCAGTTCTTC.

This sequence joins TRBV27 and TRBJ1-5; a possible D gene is TRBD1 (5 bases). Germline V gives CDR1 MNHEY, CDR2 SMNVEV (reference sequence). Trimming shortened V by 5 bases and J by 4 bases, and 15 bases separated the two germline ends. CDR3 length: 15 residues. As DNA, the CDR3 is TGTGCCAGCAGTCCGGACGACGACAGTAATCAGCCCCAGCATTTT. Protein: CASSPDDDSNQPQHF.